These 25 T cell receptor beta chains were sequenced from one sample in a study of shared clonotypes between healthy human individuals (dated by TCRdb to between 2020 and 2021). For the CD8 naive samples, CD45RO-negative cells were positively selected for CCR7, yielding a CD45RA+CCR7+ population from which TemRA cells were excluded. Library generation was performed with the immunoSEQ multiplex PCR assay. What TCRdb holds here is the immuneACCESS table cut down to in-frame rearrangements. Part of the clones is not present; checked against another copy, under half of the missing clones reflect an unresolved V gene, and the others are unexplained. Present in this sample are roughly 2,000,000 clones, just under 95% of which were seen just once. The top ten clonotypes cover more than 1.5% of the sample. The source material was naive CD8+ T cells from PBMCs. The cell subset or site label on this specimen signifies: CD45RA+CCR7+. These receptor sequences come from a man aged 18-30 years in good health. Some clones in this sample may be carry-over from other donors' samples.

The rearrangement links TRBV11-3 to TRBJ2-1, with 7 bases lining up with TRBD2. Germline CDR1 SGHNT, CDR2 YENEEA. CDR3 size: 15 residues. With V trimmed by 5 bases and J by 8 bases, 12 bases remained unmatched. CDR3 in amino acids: CASSPPGGSDHEQFF. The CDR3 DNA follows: TGTGCCAGCAGCCCCCCCGGCGGGAGTGACCATGAGCAGTTCTTC. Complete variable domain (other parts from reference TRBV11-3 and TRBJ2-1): EAGVVQSPRYKIIEKKQPVAFWCNPISGHNTLYWYLQNLGQGPELLIRYENEEAVDDSQLPKDRFSAERLKGVDSTLKIQPAELGDSAVYLCASSPPGGSDHEQFFGPGTRLTVL.

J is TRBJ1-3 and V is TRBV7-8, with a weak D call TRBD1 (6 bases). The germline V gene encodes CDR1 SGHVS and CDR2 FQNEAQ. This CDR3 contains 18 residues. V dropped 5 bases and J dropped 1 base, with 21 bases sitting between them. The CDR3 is CASSPNQGGFLSGNTIYF. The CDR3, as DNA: TGTGCCAGCAGCCCCAATCAAGGGGGTTTTTTATCTGGAAACACCATATATTTT.

CDR3 in DNA: TGCGCCAGCAGCCAGTGGGACGGATACAATGAGCAGTTCTTC. It is translated as CASSQWDGYNEQFF. The chain combines TRBV4-1 with TRBJ2-1, with D perhaps being TRBD1 or TRBD2 (5 bases each). CDR1 and CDR2 (germline): MGHRA, YSYEKL. Trimming cost V 3 bases and J 4 bases, with 10 bases left between them. This CDR3 region has 14 residues.

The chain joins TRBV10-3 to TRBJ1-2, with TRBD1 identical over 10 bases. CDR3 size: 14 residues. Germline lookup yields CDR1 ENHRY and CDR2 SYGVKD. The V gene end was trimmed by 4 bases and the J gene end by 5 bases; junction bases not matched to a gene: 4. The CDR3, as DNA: TGTGCCATCAGTGCCCCGGGACAGGGGTATGGCTACACCTTC. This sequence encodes CAISAPGQGYGYTF.

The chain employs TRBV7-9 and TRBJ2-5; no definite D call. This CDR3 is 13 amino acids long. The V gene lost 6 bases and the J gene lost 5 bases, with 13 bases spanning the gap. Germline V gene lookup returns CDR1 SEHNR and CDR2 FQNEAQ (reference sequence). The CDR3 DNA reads TGTGCCAGCAGTTCCCCTGTTCAGGAGACCCAGTACTTC. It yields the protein CASSSPVQETQYF. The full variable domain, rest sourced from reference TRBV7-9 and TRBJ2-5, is DTGVSQNPRHKITKRGQNVTFRCDPISEHNRLYWYRQTLGQGPEFLTYFQNEAQLEKSRLLSDRFSAERPKGSFSTLEIQRTEQGDSAMYLCASSSPVQETQYFGPGTRLLVL.

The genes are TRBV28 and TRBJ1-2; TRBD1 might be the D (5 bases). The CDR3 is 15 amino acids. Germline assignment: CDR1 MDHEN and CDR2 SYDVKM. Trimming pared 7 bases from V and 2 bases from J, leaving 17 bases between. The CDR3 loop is CASTTPKQANYGYTF. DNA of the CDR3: TGTGCCAGCACCACCCCCAAACAGGCCAACTATGGCTACACCTTC.

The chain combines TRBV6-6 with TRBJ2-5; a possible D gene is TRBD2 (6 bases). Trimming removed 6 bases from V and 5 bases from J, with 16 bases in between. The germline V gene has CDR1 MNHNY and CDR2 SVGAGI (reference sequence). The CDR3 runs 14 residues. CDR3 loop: CASSSGLARETQYF. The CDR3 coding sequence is TGTGCCAGCAGCTCCGGGCTAGCGAGGGAGACCCAGTACTTC.

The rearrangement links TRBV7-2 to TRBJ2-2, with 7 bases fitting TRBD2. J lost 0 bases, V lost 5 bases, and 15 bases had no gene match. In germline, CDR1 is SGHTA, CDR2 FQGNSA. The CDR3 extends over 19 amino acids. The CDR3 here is CASSLRVLIAGPNTGELFF. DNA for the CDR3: TGTGCCAGCAGCCTAAGGGTCTTAATAGCGGGCCCGAACACCGGGGAGCTGTTTTTT.

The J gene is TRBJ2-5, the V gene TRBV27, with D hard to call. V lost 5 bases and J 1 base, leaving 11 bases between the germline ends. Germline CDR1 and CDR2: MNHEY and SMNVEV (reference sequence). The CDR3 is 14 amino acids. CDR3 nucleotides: TGTGCCAGCAGTCCTAGGCAGACCCAAGAGACCCAGTACTTC. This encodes CASSPRQTQETQYF.

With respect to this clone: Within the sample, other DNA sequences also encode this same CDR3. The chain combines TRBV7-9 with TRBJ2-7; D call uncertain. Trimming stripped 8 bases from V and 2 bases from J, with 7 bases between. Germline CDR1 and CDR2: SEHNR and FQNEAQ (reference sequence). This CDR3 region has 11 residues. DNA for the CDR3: TGTGCCAGCTCCGACCCCTACGAGCAGTACTTC. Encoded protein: CASSDPYEQYF.

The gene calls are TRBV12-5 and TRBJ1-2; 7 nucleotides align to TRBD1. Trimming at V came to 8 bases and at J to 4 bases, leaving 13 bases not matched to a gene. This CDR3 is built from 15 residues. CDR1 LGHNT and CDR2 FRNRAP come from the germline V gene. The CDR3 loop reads CASSHGTAFPYGYTF. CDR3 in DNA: TGTGCTAGTTCTCACGGGACAGCTTTTCCCTATGGCTACACCTTC.

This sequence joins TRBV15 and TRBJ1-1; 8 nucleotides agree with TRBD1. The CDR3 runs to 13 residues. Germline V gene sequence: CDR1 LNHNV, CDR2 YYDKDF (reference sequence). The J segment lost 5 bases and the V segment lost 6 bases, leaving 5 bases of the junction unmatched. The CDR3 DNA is TGTGCCACCAGTGTTTACAGGGGGACTGAAGCTTTCTTT. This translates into CATSVYRGTEAFF.

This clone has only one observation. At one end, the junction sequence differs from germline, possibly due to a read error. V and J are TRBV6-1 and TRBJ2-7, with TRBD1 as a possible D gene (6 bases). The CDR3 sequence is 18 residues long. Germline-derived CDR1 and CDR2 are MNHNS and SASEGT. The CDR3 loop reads CASSEGSGVGPHSDEQYF. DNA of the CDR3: TGTGCCAGCAGTGAAGGATCAGGGGTTGGGCCTCACTCCGACGAGCAGTACTTC.

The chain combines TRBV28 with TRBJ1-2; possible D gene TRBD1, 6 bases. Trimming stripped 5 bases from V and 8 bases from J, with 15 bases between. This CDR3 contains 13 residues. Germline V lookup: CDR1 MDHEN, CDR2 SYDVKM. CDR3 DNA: TGTGCCAGCAGTATAACAGGGCGCTGGGGCTACACCTTC. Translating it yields CASSITGRWGYTF.

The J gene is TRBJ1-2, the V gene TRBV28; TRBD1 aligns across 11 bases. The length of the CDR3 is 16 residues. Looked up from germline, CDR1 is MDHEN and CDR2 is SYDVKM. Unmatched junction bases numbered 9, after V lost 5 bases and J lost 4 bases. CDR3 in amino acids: CASSGRTGGASYGYTF. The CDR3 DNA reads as TGTGCCAGCAGTGGCAGGACAGGGGGCGCAAGCTATGGCTACACCTTC.

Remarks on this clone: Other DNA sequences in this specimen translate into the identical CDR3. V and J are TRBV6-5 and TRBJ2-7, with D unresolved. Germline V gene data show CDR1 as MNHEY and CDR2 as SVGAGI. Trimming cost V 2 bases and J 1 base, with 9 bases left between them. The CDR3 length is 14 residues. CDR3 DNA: TGTGCCAGCAGTTACAGGGTTAGGTCCTACGAGCAGTACTTC. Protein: CASSYRVRSYEQYF.

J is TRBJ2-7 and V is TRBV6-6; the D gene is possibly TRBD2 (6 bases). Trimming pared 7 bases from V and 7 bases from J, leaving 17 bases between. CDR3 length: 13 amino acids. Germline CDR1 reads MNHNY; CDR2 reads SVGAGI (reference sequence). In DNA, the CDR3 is TGTGCCAGCACCCCCGGCGGGAAGATAGAGCAGTACTTC. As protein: CASTPGGKIEQYF.

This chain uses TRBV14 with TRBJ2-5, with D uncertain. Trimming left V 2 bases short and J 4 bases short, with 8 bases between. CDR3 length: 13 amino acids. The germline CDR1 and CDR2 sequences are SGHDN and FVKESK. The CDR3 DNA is TGTGCCAGCAGCCAAAGAACCTCAGAGACCCAGTACTTC. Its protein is CASSQRTSETQYF.

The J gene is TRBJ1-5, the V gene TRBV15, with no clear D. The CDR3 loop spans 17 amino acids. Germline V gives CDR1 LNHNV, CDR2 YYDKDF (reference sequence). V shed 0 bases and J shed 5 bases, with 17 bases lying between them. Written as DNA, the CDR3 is TGTGCCACCAGCAGAGATTGGAATACAGCCGGGGATCAGCCCCAGCATTTT. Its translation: CATSRDWNTAGDQPQHF.

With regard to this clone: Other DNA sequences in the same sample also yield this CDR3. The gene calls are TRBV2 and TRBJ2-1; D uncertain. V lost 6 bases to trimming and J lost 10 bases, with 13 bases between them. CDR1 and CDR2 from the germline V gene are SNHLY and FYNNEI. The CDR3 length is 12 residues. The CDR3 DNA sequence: TGTGCCAGCAGCAGCTACCTAGGGGAGCAGTTCTTC. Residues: CASSSYLGEQFF.

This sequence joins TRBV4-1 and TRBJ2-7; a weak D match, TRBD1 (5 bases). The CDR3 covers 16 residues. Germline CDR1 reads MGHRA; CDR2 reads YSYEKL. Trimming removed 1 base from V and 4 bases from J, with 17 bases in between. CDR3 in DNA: TGCGCCAGCAGCCAAGCCCAGGACCCAGGGCGTTACGAGCAGTACTTC. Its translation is CASSQAQDPGRYEQYF.

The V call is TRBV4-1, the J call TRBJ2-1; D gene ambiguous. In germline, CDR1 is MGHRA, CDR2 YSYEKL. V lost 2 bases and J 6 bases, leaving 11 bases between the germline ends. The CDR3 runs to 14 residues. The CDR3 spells CASSQYLTPNEQFF. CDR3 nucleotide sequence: TGCGCCAGCAGCCAATATCTAACCCCCAATGAGCAGTTCTTC.

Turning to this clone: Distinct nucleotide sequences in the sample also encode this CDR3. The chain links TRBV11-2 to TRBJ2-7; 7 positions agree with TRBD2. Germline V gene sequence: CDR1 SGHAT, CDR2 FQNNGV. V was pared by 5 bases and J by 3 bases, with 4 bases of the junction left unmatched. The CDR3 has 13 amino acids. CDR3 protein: CASSLGGGYEQYF. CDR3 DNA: TGTGCCAGCAGCCTGGGGGGGGGCTACGAGCAGTACTTC.

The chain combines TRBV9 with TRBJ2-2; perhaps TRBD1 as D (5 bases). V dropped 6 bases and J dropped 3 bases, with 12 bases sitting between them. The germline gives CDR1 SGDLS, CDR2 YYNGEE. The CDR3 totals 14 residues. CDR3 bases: TGTGCCAGCACCCCAGGGCCTTACACCGGGGAGCTGTTTTTT. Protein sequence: CASTPGPYTGELFF.

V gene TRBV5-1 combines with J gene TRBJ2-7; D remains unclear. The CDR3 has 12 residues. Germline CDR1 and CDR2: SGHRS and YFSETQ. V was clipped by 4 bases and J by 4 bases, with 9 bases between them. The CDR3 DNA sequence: TGCGCCAGCAGCACCCCTGGTTACGAGCAGTACTTC. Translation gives CASSTPGYEQYF.